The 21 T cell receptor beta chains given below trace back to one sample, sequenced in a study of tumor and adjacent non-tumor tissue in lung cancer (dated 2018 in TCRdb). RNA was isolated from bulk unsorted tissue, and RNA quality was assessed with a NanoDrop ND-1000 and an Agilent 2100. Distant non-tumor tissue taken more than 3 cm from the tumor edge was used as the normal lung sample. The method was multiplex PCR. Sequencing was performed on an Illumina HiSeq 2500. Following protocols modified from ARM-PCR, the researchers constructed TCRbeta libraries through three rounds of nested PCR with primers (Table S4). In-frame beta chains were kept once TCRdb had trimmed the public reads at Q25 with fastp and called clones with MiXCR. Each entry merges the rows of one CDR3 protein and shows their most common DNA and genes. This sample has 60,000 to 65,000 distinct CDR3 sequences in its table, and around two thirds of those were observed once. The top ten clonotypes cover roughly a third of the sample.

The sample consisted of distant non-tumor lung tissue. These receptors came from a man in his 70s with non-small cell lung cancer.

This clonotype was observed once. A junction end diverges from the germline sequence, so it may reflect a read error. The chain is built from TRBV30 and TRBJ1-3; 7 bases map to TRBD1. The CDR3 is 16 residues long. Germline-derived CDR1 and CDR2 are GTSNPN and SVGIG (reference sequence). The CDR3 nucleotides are TGTGCCTGGAGTGTGCCGACAGGGTTTCCTGGAAACATCATATATTTT. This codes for CAWSVPTGFPGNIIYF.

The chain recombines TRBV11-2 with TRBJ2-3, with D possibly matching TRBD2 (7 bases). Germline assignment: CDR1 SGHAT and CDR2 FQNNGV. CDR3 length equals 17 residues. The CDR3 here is CACSLETSRGRADTQYF. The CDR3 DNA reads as TGTGCATGCAGCTTAGAAACGTCGAGGGGGAGGGCAGATACGCAGTATTTT.

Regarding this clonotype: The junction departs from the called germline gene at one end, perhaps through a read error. The CDR3 DNA reads TGCGCCAGCAGCTTGGACCTCGGCGGCGGCGGAGATACGCAGAATTTT. Amino acids: CASSLDLGGGGDTQNF. The chain combines TRBV5-1 with TRBJ2-3; D gene ambiguous. From germline, CDR1 is SGHRS and CDR2 YFSETQ. There are 16 residues in the CDR3.

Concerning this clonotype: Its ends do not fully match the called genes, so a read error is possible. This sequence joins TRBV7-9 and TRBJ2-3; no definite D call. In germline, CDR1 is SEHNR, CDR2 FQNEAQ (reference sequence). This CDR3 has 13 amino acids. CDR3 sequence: CASSLAGVDRQYF. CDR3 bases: TGTGCCAGCAGCTTAGCAGGCGTTGATAGGCAGTATTTT.

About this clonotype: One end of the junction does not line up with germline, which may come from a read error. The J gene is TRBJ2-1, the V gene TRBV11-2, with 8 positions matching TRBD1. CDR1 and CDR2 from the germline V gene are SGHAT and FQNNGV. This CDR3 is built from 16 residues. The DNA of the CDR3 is TGTGCCACCAGCTTACGTGCAGGGGGCTGGAGCAATGAGCAGTTCTTC. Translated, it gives CATSLRAGGWSNEQFF. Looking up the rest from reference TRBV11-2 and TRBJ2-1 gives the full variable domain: EAGVAQSPRYKIIEKRQSVAFWCNPISGHATLYWYQQILGQGPKLLIQFQNNGVVDDSQLPKDRFSAERLKGVDSTLKIQPAKLEDSAVYLCATSLRAGGWSNEQFFGPGTRLTVL.

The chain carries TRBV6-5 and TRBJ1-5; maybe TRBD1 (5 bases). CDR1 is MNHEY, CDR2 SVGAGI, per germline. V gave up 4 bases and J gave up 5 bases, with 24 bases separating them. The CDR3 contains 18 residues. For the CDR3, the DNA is TGTGCCAGCAGTTTTCTGCCTCGCTCGGAGGGGTTTGATCAGCCCCAGCATTTT. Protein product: CASSFLPRSEGFDQPQHF.

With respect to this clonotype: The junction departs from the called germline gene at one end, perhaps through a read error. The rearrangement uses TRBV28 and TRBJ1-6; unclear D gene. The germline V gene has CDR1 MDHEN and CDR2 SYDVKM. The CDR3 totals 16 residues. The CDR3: CASSFPRSSYDSPLHF. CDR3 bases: TGTGCCAGTAGTTTCCCCAGGAGCTCCTATGATTCACCCCTCCACTTT.

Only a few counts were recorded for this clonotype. The CDR3 DNA is TGTGCCTGGACAGGTTCCCAGCGCGTGAACACTGAAGCTTTCTTT. It encodes CAWTGSQRVNTEAFF. This sequence joins TRBV30 and TRBJ1-1, with no clear D. V shed 4 bases and J shed 0 bases, with 15 bases lying between them. This CDR3 comprises 15 residues. Per germline, CDR1 GTSNPN and CDR2 SVGIG (reference sequence).

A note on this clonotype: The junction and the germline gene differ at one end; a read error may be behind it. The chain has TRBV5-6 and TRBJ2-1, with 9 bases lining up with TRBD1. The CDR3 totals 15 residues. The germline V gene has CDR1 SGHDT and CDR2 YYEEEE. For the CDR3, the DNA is TGTACCAGCAGATGGGGACAGGGCCCCTACAATGAGCAGCTCTTC. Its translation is CTSRWGQGPYNEQLF.

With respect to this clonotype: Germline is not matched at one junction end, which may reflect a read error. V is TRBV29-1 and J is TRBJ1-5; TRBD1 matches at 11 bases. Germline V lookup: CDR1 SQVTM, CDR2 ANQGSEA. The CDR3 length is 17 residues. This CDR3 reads CSVHIGTGGPSNRPQHF. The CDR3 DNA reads TGCAGCGTACACATCGGGACAGGGGGTCCGAGCAATCGGCCCCAGCATTTT.

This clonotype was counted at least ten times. The CDR3 is CASSQVGGANEQFF. The CDR3 DNA is TGCGCCAGCAGCCAAGTCGGAGGAGCAAATGAGCAGTTCTTC. V gene TRBV4-1 combines with J gene TRBJ2-1; perhaps TRBD2 as D (5 bases). Germline lookup yields CDR1 MGHRA and CDR2 YSYEKL. Trimming stripped 1 base from V and 7 bases from J, with 11 bases between. The CDR3 contains 14 residues.

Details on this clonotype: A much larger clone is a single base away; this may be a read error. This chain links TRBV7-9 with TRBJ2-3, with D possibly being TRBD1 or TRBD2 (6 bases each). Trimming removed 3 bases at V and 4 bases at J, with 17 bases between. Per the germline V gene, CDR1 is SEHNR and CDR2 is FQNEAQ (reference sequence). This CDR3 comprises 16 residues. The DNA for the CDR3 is TGTGCCAGCAGCTTGAGGATCGGGGGCGCCCCAGATACGCAGTATTTT. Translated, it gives CASSLRIGGAPDTQYF.

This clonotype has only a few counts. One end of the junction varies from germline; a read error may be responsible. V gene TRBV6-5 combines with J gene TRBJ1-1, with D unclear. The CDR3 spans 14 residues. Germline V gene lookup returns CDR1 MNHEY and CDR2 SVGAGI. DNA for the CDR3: TGTGCCATCAAAAGGGCCGGGAGAGACACTGAACCTTTCTTT. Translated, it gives CAIKRAGRDTEPFF.

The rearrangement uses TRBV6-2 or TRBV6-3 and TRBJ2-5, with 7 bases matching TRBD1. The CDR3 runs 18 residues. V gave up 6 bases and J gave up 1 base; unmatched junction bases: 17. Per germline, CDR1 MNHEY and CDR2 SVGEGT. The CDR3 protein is CASSQELKLRGPQETQYF. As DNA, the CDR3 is TGTGCCAGCAGCCAGGAGCTCAAACTAAGGGGGCCCCAAGAGACCCAGTACTTC.

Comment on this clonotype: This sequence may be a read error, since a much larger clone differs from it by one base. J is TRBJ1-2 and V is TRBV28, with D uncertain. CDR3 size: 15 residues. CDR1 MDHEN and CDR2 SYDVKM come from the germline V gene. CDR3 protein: CVSSLEVMGIYGYTF. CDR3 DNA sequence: TGTGTCAGCAGTTTGGAGGTTATGGGGATTTATGGCTACACCTTC.

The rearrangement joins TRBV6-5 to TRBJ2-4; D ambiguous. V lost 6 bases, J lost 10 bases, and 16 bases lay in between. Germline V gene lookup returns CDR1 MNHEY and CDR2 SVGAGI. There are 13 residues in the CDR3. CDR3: CASSLTPTHIQYF. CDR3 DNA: TGTGCCAGCAGCTTAACCCCGACACATATTCAGTACTTC.

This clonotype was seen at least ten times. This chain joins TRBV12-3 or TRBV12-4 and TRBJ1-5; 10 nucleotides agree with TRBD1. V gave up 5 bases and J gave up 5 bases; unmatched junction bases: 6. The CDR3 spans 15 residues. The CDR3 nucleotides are TGTGCCAGCAGTATTCGACAGGGGGCCTATCAGCCCCAGCATTTT. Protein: CASSIRQGAYQPQHF.

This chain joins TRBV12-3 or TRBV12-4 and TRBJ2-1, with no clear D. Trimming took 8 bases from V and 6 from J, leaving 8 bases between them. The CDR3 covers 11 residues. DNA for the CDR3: TGTGCCAGCTCCCGTCTCAATGAGCAGTTCTTC. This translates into CASSRLNEQFF.

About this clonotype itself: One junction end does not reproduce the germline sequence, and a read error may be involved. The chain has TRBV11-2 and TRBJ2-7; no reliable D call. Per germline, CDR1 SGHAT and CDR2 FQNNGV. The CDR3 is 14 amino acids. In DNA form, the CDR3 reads TGTGTCAGCAGCTTAGGGTACAGAAACTACGAGCAGTATTTC. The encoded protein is CVSSLGYRNYEQYF.

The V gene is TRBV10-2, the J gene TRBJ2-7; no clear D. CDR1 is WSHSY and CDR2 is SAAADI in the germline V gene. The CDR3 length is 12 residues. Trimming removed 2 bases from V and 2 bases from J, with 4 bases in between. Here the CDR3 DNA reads TGCGCCAGCAGTGAGGAGGCCTACGAGCAGTACTTC. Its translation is CASSEEAYEQYF.

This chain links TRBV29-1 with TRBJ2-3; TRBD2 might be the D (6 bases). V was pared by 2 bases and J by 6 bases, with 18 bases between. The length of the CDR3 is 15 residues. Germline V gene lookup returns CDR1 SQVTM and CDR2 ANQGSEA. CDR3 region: CSVEFLEEGADTQYF. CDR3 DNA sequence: TGCAGCGTTGAATTTCTCGAGGAGGGAGCTGATACGCAGTATTTT.